This T cell receptor beta chain was captured by sequencing in a study of T cells in Graves' hyperthyroidism and ophthalmopathy. Study-level points and caveats: Blood also carried most thyroid clonotypes expanded above 0.001.

Of note for this clonotype: What it recognizes is unknown.

Amplified TCR beta CDR3 regions derived from RNA transcripts. The primer set for the first-round RT-PCR of the TCR CDR3 was HTBI. TCRdb independently ran MiXCR on the multiplex PCR reads; one entry per CDR3 protein. There are 550,000 to 800,000 distinct CDR3 sequences in the sample; less than 20% occur only once, and about 8.4% lies in the top ten. The V gene's germline CDR1 is DFQATT and CDR2 SNEGSKA (reference sequence). The trim removed 0 bases at V and 0 bases at J, leaving 10 bases unmatched. The CDR3 consists of 17 residues. The gene calls are TRBV20-1 and TRBJ2-7; 8 nucleotides align to TRBD2. The clonotype originates from a man in his late teens or twenties with Graves' hyperthyroidism. The specimen was blood. The CDR3, as DNA: TGCAGTGCTAGAGATGTCTTGGCCAGCGGGAGCTCCTACGAGCAGTACTTC. Amino acids: CSARDVLASGSSYEQYF.